This T cell receptor (beta chain) derives from a study of blood T cells in healthy people across ages. Across the whole study: The template switching approach captured approximately one barcoded beta molecule for every two T cells.

This CDR3 contains 14 residues. J was trimmed by 7 bases and V by 5 bases; bases with no gene match: 7. Through a sample-barcoded 5' primer and a J-beta primer mix, a second PCR was run for about 6 to 11 cycles. TCRdb passed the 5' RACE reads through MiXCR, listing each CDR3 protein once. In the table there are some 320,000 distinct CDR3 sequences, 27% of which are singletons. The study's findings and limits: Roughly linearly, TCR beta diversity per million T cells fell as age increased.

Concerning this clonotype itself: Its antigen is undetermined.

The chain uses TRBV12-3 or TRBV12-4 and TRBJ1-4; 7 positions agree with TRBD1. This sequence was found in a woman between 65 and 79 years old in good health. The material sequenced was blood. The CDR3 DNA reads TGTGCCAGCAGTGGGGGCCAGGGGGGTGAAAAACTGTTTTTT. Protein: CASSGGQGGEKLFF.